These 22 T cell receptor beta chains were sequenced from one sample in a study of blood T cells in healthy people across ages (dated by TCRdb to 2014 to 2015). Library method: 5' RACE. For sequencing, an Illumina HiSeq 2500 was employed. The second PCR ran for about 6 to 12 cycles and used a J-beta primer mix along with a sample-barcoded 5' primer. TCRdb applied fastp at Q25 and MiXCR to the public reads, then kept only in-frame beta chains. Each entry is one CDR3 protein sequence, shown with its most common DNA and genes. The sample table lists 650,000 to 700,000 distinct CDR3 sequences, over 40% of them with a count of one. 13% of the sample lies in the top ten. Sequencing was carried out using blood. The receptors derive from a woman at least 80 years old in good health.

The gene calls are TRBV9 and TRBJ2-1; TRBD2 might be the D (5 bases). The J call may be mistaken, given a closer DNA end match to TRBJ2-7. Looked up from germline, CDR1 is SGDLS and CDR2 is YYNGEE. This CDR3 comprises 16 residues. This CDR3 reads CASSAHISVSYNEQYF. As DNA, the CDR3 is TGTGCCAGCAGCGCTCACATTAGCGTTTCCTACAATGAGCAGTACTTC.

The chain carries TRBV20-1 and TRBJ2-5; the D gene is possibly TRBD1 (7 bases). The J call could be wrong; TRBJ2-7 is a better fit for the DNA end. The germline CDR1 and CDR2 sequences are DFQATT and SNEGSKA (reference sequence). This CDR3 comprises 14 residues. CDR3 sequence reads: CSAKRQGLTAEQYF. CDR3 sequence (DNA): TGCAGTGCTAAAAGACAGGGACTTACCGCCGAGCAGTACTTC.

V and J are TRBV5-1 and TRBJ1-1; no clear D. CDR3 size: 12 residues. V lost 0 bases to trimming and J lost 6 bases, with 6 bases between them. Germline V gene lookup returns CDR1 SGHRS and CDR2 YFSETQ. CDR3 loop: CASSLEGPEAFF. CDR3 in DNA: TGCGCCAGCAGCTTGGAAGGGCCTGAAGCTTTCTTT.

Comments on this clonotype: With a much larger clone just one base away, this may be a read error. The V call is TRBV7-9, the J call TRBJ2-2; 8 nucleotides line up with TRBD1. The germline CDR1 and CDR2 sequences are SEHNR and FQNEAQ (reference sequence). CDR3 length: 15 amino acids. The CDR3 protein is CARDRLMTNTGELFF. The DNA for the CDR3 is TGTGCGAGGGACAGGCTTATGACGAACACCGGGGAGCTGTTTTTT. Full variable domain (missing parts from reference TRBV7-9 and TRBJ2-2): DTGVSQNPRHKITKRGQNVTFRCDPISEHNRLYWYRQTLGQGPEFLTYFQNEAQLEKSRLLSDRFSAERPKGSFSTLEIQRTEQGDSAMYLCARDRLMTNTGELFFGEGSRLTVL.

The chain recombines TRBV7-8 with TRBJ2-7; D gene ambiguous. Germline V gene data show CDR1 as SGHVS and CDR2 as FQNEAQ. Trimming took off 3 bases at V and 7 bases at J, with 19 bases between the two ends. This CDR3 has 15 residues. The CDR3 reads CASSLYDLTYNEQYF. DNA of the CDR3: TGTGCCAGCAGCTTGTACGACCTGACCTACAATGAGCAGTACTTC.

This clonotype was seen ten or more times. The chain is built from TRBV6-6 and TRBJ1-6; weak D call: TRBD1 (5 bases). The CDR3 totals 17 residues. CDR1 MNHNY and CDR2 SVGAGI come from the germline V gene (reference sequence). V was cut by 7 bases and J by 3 bases, with 19 bases left in between. CDR3 DNA: TGTGCCAGCACCTTATGGAGGGGTTTCAGCTATAATTCACCCCTCCACTTT. It specifies CASTLWRGFSYNSPLHF.

CDR3 DNA sequence: TGCAGTGCTCCCAATCCGCTAGCGCGGAGGACAGATACGCAGTATTTT. Translation gives CSAPNPLARRTDTQYF. The chain has TRBV20-1 and TRBJ2-3; possible D gene TRBD2, 6 bases. This CDR3 contains 16 residues. Germline loops: CDR1 DFQATT, CDR2 SNEGSKA (reference sequence). V lost 5 bases to trimming and J lost 3 bases, with 21 bases between them.

This clonotype has ten or more counts. This chain links TRBV5-1 with TRBJ2-1, with 11 positions matching TRBD2. Germline V gene data show CDR1 as SGHRS and CDR2 as YFSETQ. The CDR3 spans 16 residues. V shed 4 bases and J 4 bases; nucleotides not matched to a gene: 7. The CDR3 DNA reads TGCGCCAGCAGCCTACTGACTAGCGGGAATTACAATGAGCAGTTCTTC. It codes for CASSLLTSGNYNEQFF.

This clonotype is a singleton in its sample. This sequence may be a read error, since a much larger clone differs from it by one base. The rearrangement uses TRBV5-1 and TRBJ2-1; D is unresolved. The germline V and J ends were trimmed by 1 base and 4 bases, with 12 bases remaining between them. Germline V lookup: CDR1 SGHRS, CDR2 YFSETQ. The CDR3 totals 15 residues. In DNA form, the CDR3 reads TGCGCCAGCAGCTTGCCTTGCGGCGCATACAATGAGCAGTTCTTC. It encodes CASSLPCGAYNEQFF.

The chain has TRBV20-1 and TRBJ2-3; 7 positions agree with TRBD2. This CDR3 is built from 14 residues. Germline lookup yields CDR1 DFQATT and CDR2 SNEGSKA (reference sequence). CDR3 loop: CSKKAGPSTDTQYF. DNA of the CDR3: TGCAGCAAAAAAGCGGGGCCTAGCACAGATACGCAGTATTTT.

This rearrangement joins TRBV5-1 to TRBJ1-1; 7 bases are a match to TRBD1. Looked up from germline, CDR1 is SGHRS and CDR2 is YFSETQ. Trimming at V came to 3 bases and at J to 2 bases, leaving 10 bases not matched to a gene. CDR3 length: 16 amino acids. CDR3 nucleotide sequence: TGCGCCAGCAGCTCGACGACAGGGCCGAGAAACACTGAAGCTTTCTTT. This sequence encodes CASSSTTGPRNTEAFF.

The rearrangement uses TRBV10-3 and TRBJ1-2; D unclear. The CDR3 contains 9 residues. The V end was cut by 9 bases, the J end by 8 bases, with 7 bases between. Germline CDR1 ENHRY, CDR2 SYGVKD. The CDR3 loop reads CAITTGYTF. The DNA for the CDR3 is TGTGCCATTACGACAGGCTACACCTTC.

About this clonotype: Its ends do not fully match the called genes, so a read error is possible. The V call is TRBV11-1, the J call TRBJ2-1, with D perhaps given as TRBD1 or TRBD2 (5 bases each). CDR1 is SGHAT and CDR2 is FQDESV in the germline V gene (reference sequence). The CDR3 runs to 15 residues. The CDR3 region has the DNA TGTGCCAGCAGCCCCCGAGGGGACGCCTACAATGAGCAGTTTTTC. Encoded protein: CASSPRGDAYNEQFF.

This clonotype was detected a few times. This chain connects TRBV28 to TRBJ2-4; the D gene is possibly TRBD2 (6 bases). The CDR3 extends over 13 amino acids. V was pared by 5 bases and J by 15 bases, with 20 bases between. Per the germline V gene, CDR1 is MDHEN and CDR2 is SYDVKM. The CDR3 bases are TGTGCCAGCAGTCCCCGGGACTTCTCTACGCTGTACTTC. It specifies CASSPRDFSTLYF.

The V gene is TRBV7-2, the J gene TRBJ2-7; 7 bases align to TRBD1. The germline V gene encodes CDR1 SGHTA and CDR2 FQGNSA. V lost 5 bases and J lost 3; bases outside the gene matches: 13. The CDR3 is 16 amino acids. The CDR3 sequence: CASSTAGGDRLYEQYF. CDR3 in DNA: TGTGCCAGCAGCACTGCAGGTGGGGACAGACTCTACGAGCAGTACTTC.

This clonotype appeared many times. This rearrangement joins TRBV14 to TRBJ2-1, with D possibly TRBD2 on 6 matching bases. The germline V and J ends were trimmed by 2 bases and 3 bases, with 11 bases remaining between them. Germline loops: CDR1 SGHDN, CDR2 FVKESK. There are 15 residues in the CDR3. The DNA of the CDR3 is TGTGCCAGCAGCCAAAACGGGAGATTCTACAATGAGCAGTTCTTC. Translated, it gives CASSQNGRFYNEQFF. The whole variable domain, filled in from reference TRBV14 and TRBJ2-1, reads EAGVTQFPSHSVIEKGQTVTLRCDPISGHDNLYWYRRVMGKEIKFLLHFVKESKQDESGMPNNRFLAERTGGTYSTLKVQPAELEDSGVYFCASSQNGRFYNEQFFGPGTRLTVL.

The V and J genes are TRBV5-1 and TRBJ1-4; D not certain. The germline CDR1 and CDR2 sequences are SGHRS and YFSETQ. The CDR3 spans 13 residues. V was trimmed by 0 bases and J by 5 bases, leaving 5 bases between them. In DNA form, the CDR3 reads TGCGCCAGCAGCTTGGACGGAAATGAAAAACTGTTTTTT. This codes for CASSLDGNEKLFF.

V gene TRBV11-2 combines with J gene TRBJ2-5; D unclear. The J call is doubtful: the DNA matches TRBJ2-4 better. Germline loops: CDR1 SGHAT, CDR2 FQNNGV. This CDR3 spans 14 amino acids. CDR3 in amino acids: CASSPTTSRNIQYF. The CDR3 DNA reads TGTGCCAGCAGCCCTACCACGAGTAGAAACATTCAGTACTTC.

This chain uses TRBV5-1 with TRBJ1-1; possibly TRBD1 for D (5 bases). V gave up 2 bases and J gave up 2 bases, with 7 bases separating them. This CDR3 has 13 amino acids. CDR1 and CDR2 (germline): SGHRS, YFSETQ. The chain's CDR3 is CASSFRDNTEAFF. DNA of the CDR3: TGCGCCAGCAGCTTCCGGGACAACACTGAAGCTTTCTTT. Full variable domain (remainder filled in from reference TRBV5-1 and TRBJ1-1): KAGVTQTPRYLIKTRGQQVTLSCSPISGHRSVSWYQQTPGQGLQFLFEYFSETQRNKGNFPGRFSGRQFSNSRSEMNVSTLELGDSALYLCASSFRDNTEAFFGQGTRLTVV.

The chain joins TRBV7-9 to TRBJ1-4, with no clear D. V was shortened by 5 bases and J by 7 bases, with 11 bases between the two germline ends. Germline CDR1 and CDR2: SEHNR and FQNEAQ (reference sequence). The CDR3 is 13 residues long. This CDR3 is CASSRSGVEKLFF. The CDR3 nucleotides are TGTGCCAGCAGCCGTAGTGGGGTTGAAAAACTGTTTTTT. Full variable domain (missing parts from reference TRBV7-9 and TRBJ1-4): DTGVSQNPRHKITKRGQNVTFRCDPISEHNRLYWYRQTLGQGPEFLTYFQNEAQLEKSRLLSDRFSAERPKGSFSTLEIQRTEQGDSAMYLCASSRSGVEKLFFGSGTQLSVL.

This clonotype was counted ten times or more. V usage is TRBV7-9 and J usage is TRBJ2-5, with a weak D call TRBD1 (6 bases). The germline V gene has CDR1 SEHNR and CDR2 FQNEAQ (reference sequence). This CDR3 comprises 16 residues. V lost 5 bases, J lost 5 bases, and 21 bases lay in between. The CDR3 bases are TGTGCCAGCAGCACCCCGACAGGAACTAAGAGCGAGACCCAGTACTTC. This translates into CASSTPTGTKSETQYF.

The J gene is TRBJ2-7, the V gene TRBV30; the D gene is possibly TRBD1 (6 bases). Looked up from germline, CDR1 is GTSNPN and CDR2 is SVGIG (reference sequence). Deletions cut 2 bases from V and 3 bases from J, with 8 bases between. The CDR3 sequence is 12 residues long. The CDR3 spells CAWSNRVYEQYF. CDR3 coding DNA: TGTGCCTGGAGTAACAGGGTCTACGAGCAGTACTTC.